One sample yielded the 10 T cell receptor beta chains listed below, sequenced in a study of OX40 agonist ivuxolimab in advanced cancers. The assay was immunoSEQ multiplex PCR, and TCRdb's table has in-frame clones only and misses some. The sample lists roughly 67,000 clones; roughly 90% were seen once. The sequenced sample was CD4+ or CD8+ T cells sorted from blood, obtained in a trial of the OX40 agonist ivuxolimab. Receptors were obtained from an adult with an advanced solid tumor such as melanoma, head and neck, liver or kidney cancer.

The rearrangement links TRBV18 to TRBJ1-1; the match to TRBD1 covers 8 bases. V shed 3 bases and J 8 bases; nucleotides not matched to a gene: 8. The germline V gene has CDR1 KGHSH and CDR2 LQKENI. The CDR3 loop spans 14 amino acids. Here the CDR3 reads CASSPNRQGIEAFF. The CDR3 coding sequence is TGTGCCAGCTCACCGAACCGACAGGGGATAGAAGCTTTCTTT.

The CDR3 DNA follows: TGTGCCAGCAGCGTAGGGGTCTCGGGAGGCGGAAACACCATATATTTT. Protein: CASSVGVSGGGNTIYF. This chain joins TRBV9 and TRBJ1-3; D gene ambiguous. Per germline, CDR1 SGDLS and CDR2 YYNGEE. CDR3 size: 16 residues. The V and J ends lost 0 bases and 4 bases respectively, with 14 bases between them.

This clone was picked up a small number of times. The V call is TRBV2, the J call TRBJ1-1; D unresolved. The CDR3 consists of 11 residues. Germline CDR1 reads SNHLY; CDR2 reads FYNNEI. V lost 5 bases, J lost 11 bases, and 12 bases lay in between. CDR3 bases: TGTGCCAGCAGTCCTAGACATGCCGCTTTCTTT. Translated, it gives CASSPRHAAFF.

V is TRBV19 and J is TRBJ2-3, with a tentative D call TRBD2 (7 bases). Per germline, CDR1 LNHDA and CDR2 SQIVND (reference sequence). Between the trimmed V and J ends, which lost 0 bases and 5 bases, there was a span of 15 bases. The length of the CDR3 is 16 residues. CDR3 region: CASSIELGGGRDTQYF. The CDR3 bases are TGTGCCAGTAGTATAGAGTTGGGGGGGGGCAGAGATACGCAGTATTTT.

The V gene is TRBV5-1, the J gene TRBJ1-1, with TRBD1 as a possible D gene (6 bases). The CDR3 sequence is 13 residues long. The V end lost 0 bases, the J end lost 8 bases, and 11 bases lay between the germline ends. Germline CDR1 and CDR2: SGHRS and YFSETQ. In DNA, the CDR3 is TGCGCCAGCAGCTTGGAGAACAGGGAGGAAGCTTTCTTT. Translating it yields CASSLENREEAFF. Supplemented by reference TRBV5-1 and TRBJ1-1, the full variable domain reads KAGVTQTPRYLIKTRGQQVTLSCSPISGHRSVSWYQQTPGQGLQFLFEYFSETQRNKGNFPGRFSGRQFSNSRSEMNVSTLELGDSALYLCASSLENREEAFFGQGTRLTVV.

The chain links TRBV5-6 to TRBJ1-1; D is ambiguous. This CDR3 has 12 amino acids. The germline V and J ends were trimmed by 4 bases and 4 bases, with 8 bases remaining between them. Per the germline V gene, CDR1 is SGHDT and CDR2 is YYEEEE. DNA of the CDR3: TGTGCCAGCAGCCTTCAGACCACTGAAGCTTTCTTT. Translation: CASSLQTTEAFF.

The chain combines TRBV29-1 with TRBJ2-7; the match to TRBD1 covers 7 bases. This CDR3 is built from 12 residues. Germline CDR1 is SQVTM and CDR2 is ANQGSEA. V was pared by 7 bases and J by 2 bases, with 5 bases of the junction left unmatched. This CDR3 is CSASGTAYEQYF. The DNA for the CDR3 is TGCAGCGCCTCCGGGACAGCCTACGAGCAGTACTTC.

The DNA of the CDR3 is TGTGCCAGTAGTACCTCCTCTGGGGCCAACGTCCTGACTTTC. Its protein is CASSTSSGANVLTF. The chain recombines TRBV19 with TRBJ2-6; D is unresolved. The V end lost 4 bases, the J end lost 0 bases, and 4 bases lay between the germline ends. The CDR3 is made up of 14 amino acids. Germline V gene lookup returns CDR1 LNHDA and CDR2 SQIVND (reference sequence). Looking up the rest from reference TRBV19 and TRBJ2-6 gives the full variable domain: DGGITQSPKYLFRKEGQNVTLSCEQNLNHDAMYWYRQDPGQGLRLIYYSQIVNDFQKGDIAEGYSVSREKKESFPLTVTSAQKNPTAFYLCASSTSSGANVLTFGAGSRLTVL.

The V and J genes are TRBV5-4 and TRBJ1-5; D not certain. The CDR3 has 14 residues. The V and J ends lost 4 bases and 3 bases respectively, with 11 bases between them. Germline V gives CDR1 SGHNT, CDR2 YYREEE (reference sequence). CDR3 amino acids: CASSPGLINQPQHF. The CDR3 region has the DNA TGTGCCAGCAGCCCAGGACTGATCAATCAGCCCCAGCATTTT.

The chain couples TRBV2 to TRBJ2-3; no clear D gene. The CDR3 sequence is 11 residues long. Trimming shortened V by 6 bases and J by 2 bases, and 3 bases separated the two germline ends. Germline lookup yields CDR1 SNHLY and CDR2 FYNNEI. The CDR3 nucleotides read TGTGCCAGCAGAGCCACAGATACGCAGTATTTT. It yields the protein CASRATDTQYF. Supplemented by reference TRBV2 and TRBJ2-3, the full variable domain reads EPEVTQTPSHQVTQMGQEVILRCVPISNHLYFYWYRQILGQKVEFLVSFYNNEISEKSEIFDDQFSVERPDGSNFTLKIRSTKLEDSAMYFCASRATDTQYFGPGTRLTVL.